These 18 T cell receptor beta chains share one sample of origin, sequenced in a study of cytomegalovirus exposure and HLA in healthy donors. The PCR used 60 Vbeta and 13 Jbeta primers. Clones were sequenced by immunoSEQ multiplex PCR, and TCRdb holds only the in-frame ones, with some missing. The table has approximately 180,000 clones, roughly 73% seen once. Material for sequencing was PBMCs. The receptors derive from a young woman in good health and CMV-seronegative.

Turning to this clone: Different DNA sequences within this sample yield the same CDR3. The gene calls are TRBV9 and TRBJ1-4; the match to TRBD1 covers 9 bases. V lost 2 bases to trimming and J lost 5 bases; unmatched junction nucleotides: 1. Germline lookup yields CDR1 SGDLS and CDR2 YYNGEE. The CDR3 has 14 residues. The CDR3 nucleotides read TGTGCCAGCAGCGTCGGACAGGGGAATGAAAAACTGTTTTTT. Its translation: CASSVGQGNEKLFF.

Turning to this clone: At one end, the junction sequence differs from germline, possibly due to a read error. Other DNA sequences in the same sample also yield this CDR3. The gene calls are TRBV13 and TRBJ2-2; 7 bases are a match to TRBD2. The germline V gene has CDR1 PRHDT and CDR2 FYEKMQ (reference sequence). The length of the CDR3 is 18 residues. CDR3: CASSPLSLAVENTGELFF. As DNA, the CDR3 is TGTGCCAGCAGCCCCCTCTCCCTAGCGGTGGAAAACACTGGGGAGCTGTTTTTT.

The chain joins TRBV4-2 to TRBJ2-5; D not certain. CDR3 length: 14 residues. V gave up 4 bases and J gave up 5 bases, with 14 bases separating them. CDR1 and CDR2 (germline): LGHNA, YNFKEQ. The CDR3 sequence is CASSLQTPKETQYF. CDR3 bases: TGTGCCAGCAGCCTTCAGACTCCGAAGGAGACCCAGTACTTC.

In this sample, this clone turned up a few times. The chain uses TRBV19 and TRBJ1-2; 8 bases align to TRBD1. The V and J ends lost 6 bases and 3 bases, in that order; junction bases with no gene match: 12. Germline assignment: CDR1 LNHDA and CDR2 SQIVND (reference sequence). The CDR3 spans 16 residues. This CDR3 is CASSPPAGGAYYGYTF. In DNA, the CDR3 is TGTGCCAGTAGCCCCCCCGCAGGGGGCGCGTACTATGGCTACACCTTC.

The J gene is TRBJ1-6, the V gene TRBV6-8, with no clear D. Between the trimmed V and J ends, which lost 10 bases and 7 bases, there was a span of 17 bases. CDR1 MNHGY and CDR2 SAAAGT come from the germline V gene. The CDR3 has 14 residues. The CDR3 DNA follows: TGTGCCATACAAATCGGCGGGCAGAATTCACCCCTCCACTTT. Its protein is CAIQIGGQNSPLHF.

V and J are TRBV30 and TRBJ2-3, with 8 bases aligning to TRBD1. The trim removed 2 bases at V and 4 bases at J, leaving 5 bases unmatched. The CDR3 is 14 amino acids. Germline CDR1 is GTSNPN and CDR2 is SVGIG (reference sequence). This chain's CDR3 is CAWSQGTGSDTQYF. For the CDR3, the DNA is TGTGCCTGGAGTCAAGGGACAGGTTCAGATACGCAGTATTTT.

This clone was detected a few times. The chain joins TRBV10-3 to TRBJ1-6, with TRBD1 matching 9 bases. The CDR3 length is 15 residues. Looked up from germline, CDR1 is ENHRY and CDR2 is SYGVKD. The V and J ends lost 6 bases and 1 base, in that order; junction bases with no gene match: 1. This chain's CDR3 is CAIRGQGSYNSPLHF. The DNA of the CDR3 is TGTGCCATCAGGGGACAGGGTTCCTATAATTCACCCCTCCACTTT.

This chain uses TRBV9 with TRBJ1-1; 10 bases are shared with TRBD1. The ends lost 5 bases at V and 5 bases at J; junction bases unmatched: 9. Germline CDR1 is SGDLS and CDR2 is YYNGEE. This CDR3 contains 15 residues. CDR3 DNA sequence: TGTGCCAGCAGTCACTACGACAGGGGGCAAACTGAAGCTTTCTTT. It specifies CASSHYDRGQTEAFF. The full variable domain, with the rest looked up from reference TRBV9 and TRBJ1-1, is DSGVTQTPKHLITATGQRVTLRCSPRSGDLSVYWYQQSLDQGLQFLIQYYNGEERAKGNILERFSAQQFPDLHSELNLSSLELGDSALYFCASSHYDRGQTEAFFGQGTRLTVV.

The rearrangement links TRBV2 to TRBJ1-1; no firm D call. The ends were cut back, 7 bases at V and 8 bases at J, with 17 bases in the middle. In germline, CDR1 is SNHLY, CDR2 FYNNEI. The CDR3 sequence is 13 residues long. CDR3 amino acids: CASNPKRGEEAFF. The CDR3 DNA follows: TGTGCCAGCAACCCAAAACGCGGGGAGGAAGCTTTCTTT.

The chain is built from TRBV2 and TRBJ2-3, with TRBD2 matching over 8 bases. Trimming at V came to 6 bases and at J to 6 bases, leaving 8 bases not matched to a gene. Germline V gene lookup returns CDR1 SNHLY and CDR2 FYNNEI. CDR3 length: 14 amino acids. This chain's CDR3 is CASSVAGRGDTQYF. The CDR3 DNA sequence: TGTGCCAGCAGCGTAGCGGGACGGGGGGATACGCAGTATTTT.

The chain links TRBV27 to TRBJ2-5; 10 bases are a match to TRBD1. Unmatched junction bases numbered 8, after V lost 2 bases and J lost 11 bases. From germline, CDR1 is MNHEY and CDR2 SMNVEV (reference sequence). The CDR3 is 14 amino acids. The CDR3 nucleotides read TGTGCCAGCAGTTTACCGGGACAGGGGCTGGTGCAGTACTTC. Translation gives CASSLPGQGLVQYF.

This rearrangement joins TRBV6-9 to TRBJ2-7; D possibly corresponds to TRBD1 (6 bases). Germline CDR1 MNHGY, CDR2 SVAAGI. The CDR3 loop spans 15 amino acids. Between the trimmed V and J ends, which lost 4 bases and 2 bases, there was a span of 15 bases. The CDR3 spells CASSWGHSATYEQYF. The CDR3 DNA reads TGTGCCAGCAGTTGGGGACATTCTGCTACCTACGAGCAGTACTTC.

This clone came up a few times. This sequence joins TRBV5-1 and TRBJ2-1, with 7 bases aligning to TRBD2. Germline CDR1 SGHRS, CDR2 YFSETQ. The J segment lost 6 bases and the V segment lost 3 bases, leaving 15 bases of the junction unmatched. The CDR3 spans 17 residues. As DNA, the CDR3 is TGCGCCAGCAGCTCCCGAACAACTAGCGCTCTCGCCAATGAGCAGTTCTTC. Translation gives CASSSRTTSALANEQFF.

The chain combines TRBV5-1 with TRBJ2-7; 10 bases line up with TRBD1. This CDR3 has 18 amino acids. The V and J ends lost 3 bases and 2 bases, in that order; junction bases with no gene match: 14. CDR1 SGHRS and CDR2 YFSETQ come from the germline V gene. The CDR3 is CASSSPGQGLNYPYEQYF. In DNA form, the CDR3 reads TGCGCCAGCAGCTCACCGGGACAGGGGCTTAACTACCCCTACGAGCAGTACTTC.

This chain joins TRBV7-9 and TRBJ2-3, with TRBD2 matching over 8 bases. CDR1 SEHNR and CDR2 FQNEAQ come from the germline V gene (reference sequence). CDR3 length: 16 residues. J was trimmed by 2 bases and V by 5 bases; bases with no gene match: 9. The CDR3 is CASSPSGGEYTDTQYF. For the CDR3, the DNA is TGTGCCAGCAGCCCGTCCGGGGGGGAATACACAGATACGCAGTATTTT.

The gene calls are TRBV7-9 and TRBJ2-3; 8 bases are shared with TRBD2. The CDR3 extends over 15 amino acids. Germline CDR1 and CDR2: SEHNR and FQNEAQ (reference sequence). J was trimmed by 5 bases and V by 8 bases; bases with no gene match: 12. The CDR3 DNA follows: TGTGCCAGCGGATATAGGGAGCGGGAGTTAGATACGCAGTATTTT. Protein sequence: CASGYRERELDTQYF.

This clone was seen only a few times. V gene TRBV2 combines with J gene TRBJ2-4, with 8 positions matching TRBD1. This CDR3 is 15 amino acids long. CDR1 is SNHLY, CDR2 FYNNEI, per germline. V lost 5 bases, J lost 8 bases, and 11 bases stayed unmatched. As DNA, the CDR3 is TGTGCCAGCAGTATGACAGGGGATTTGATAGACATTCAGTACTTC. It is translated as CASSMTGDLIDIQYF.

V gene TRBV7-2 combines with J gene TRBJ2-1, with 8 bases lining up with TRBD2. The CDR3 spans 16 residues. Per germline, CDR1 SGHTA and CDR2 FQGNSA. The junction had 15 bases not matched to a gene; V was cut back by 5 bases and J by 9 bases. CDR3 sequence reads: CASSPRQAGGGSEQFF. DNA for the CDR3: TGTGCCAGCAGCCCCAGACAGGCGGGGGGAGGGAGTGAGCAGTTCTTC.